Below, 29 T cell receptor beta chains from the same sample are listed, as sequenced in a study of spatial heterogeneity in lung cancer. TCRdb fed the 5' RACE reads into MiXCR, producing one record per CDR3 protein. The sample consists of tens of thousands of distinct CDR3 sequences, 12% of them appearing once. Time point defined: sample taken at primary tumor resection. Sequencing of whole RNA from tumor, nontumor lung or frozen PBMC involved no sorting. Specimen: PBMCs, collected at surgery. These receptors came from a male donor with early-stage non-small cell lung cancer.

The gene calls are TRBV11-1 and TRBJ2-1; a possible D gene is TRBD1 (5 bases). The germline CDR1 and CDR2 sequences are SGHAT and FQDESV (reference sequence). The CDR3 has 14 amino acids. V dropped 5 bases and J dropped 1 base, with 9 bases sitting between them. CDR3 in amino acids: CASSPQGSYNEQFF. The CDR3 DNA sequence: TGTGCCAGCAGCCCCCAGGGATCCTACAATGAGCAGTTCTTC.

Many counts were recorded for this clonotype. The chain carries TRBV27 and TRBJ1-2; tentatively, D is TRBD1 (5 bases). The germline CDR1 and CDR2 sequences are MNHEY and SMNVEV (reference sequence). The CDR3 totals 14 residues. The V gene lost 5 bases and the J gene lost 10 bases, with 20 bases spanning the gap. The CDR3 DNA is TGTGCCAGCAGTGTGCGGACCGGGACTCGAGCCTACACCTTC. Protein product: CASSVRTGTRAYTF.

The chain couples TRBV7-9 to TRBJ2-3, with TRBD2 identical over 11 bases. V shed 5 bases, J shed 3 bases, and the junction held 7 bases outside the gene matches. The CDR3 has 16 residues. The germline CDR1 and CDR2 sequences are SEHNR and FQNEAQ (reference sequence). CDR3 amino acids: CASSPIAGGLTDTQYF. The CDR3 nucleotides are TGTGCCAGCAGCCCGATAGCGGGAGGGCTTACAGATACGCAGTATTTT.

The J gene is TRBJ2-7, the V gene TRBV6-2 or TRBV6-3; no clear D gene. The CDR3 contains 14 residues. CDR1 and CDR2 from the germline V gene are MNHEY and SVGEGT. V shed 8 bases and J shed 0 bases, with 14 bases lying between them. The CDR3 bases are TGTGCCAGCCGGGCAACGGAGCTCTCCTACGAGCAGTACTTC. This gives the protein CASRATELSYEQYF.

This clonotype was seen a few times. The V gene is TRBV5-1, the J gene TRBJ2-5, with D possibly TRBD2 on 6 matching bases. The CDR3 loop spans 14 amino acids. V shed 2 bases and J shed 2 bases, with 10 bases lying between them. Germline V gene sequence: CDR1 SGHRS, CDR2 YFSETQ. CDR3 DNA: TGCGCCAGCAGCTTAGGGAGGATTCAAGAGACCCAGTACTTC. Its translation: CASSLGRIQETQYF.

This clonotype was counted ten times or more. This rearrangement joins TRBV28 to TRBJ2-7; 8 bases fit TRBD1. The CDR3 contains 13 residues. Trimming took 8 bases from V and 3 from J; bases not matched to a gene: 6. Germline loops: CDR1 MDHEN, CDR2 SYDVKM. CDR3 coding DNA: TGTGCCAGCGGGACAGGTTCCTTCTACGAGCAGTACTTC. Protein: CASGTGSFYEQYF.

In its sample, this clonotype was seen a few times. The chain's CDR3 is CASTLTSRANTGELFF. The CDR3 DNA sequence: TGTGCCAGCACCCTTACGTCTAGGGCGAACACCGGGGAGCTGTTTTTT. This sequence joins TRBV7-9 and TRBJ2-2; D call uncertain. V lost 7 bases, J lost 0 bases, and 15 bases lay in between. Germline values: CDR1 SEHNR, CDR2 FQNEAQ (reference sequence). The CDR3 is 16 amino acids.

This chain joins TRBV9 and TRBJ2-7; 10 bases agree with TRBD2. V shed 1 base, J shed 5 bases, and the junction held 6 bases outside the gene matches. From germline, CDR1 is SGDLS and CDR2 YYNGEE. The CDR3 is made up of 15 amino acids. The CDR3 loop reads CASSVNPSGGDEQYF. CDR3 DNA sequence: TGTGCCAGCAGCGTAAACCCCAGCGGGGGGGACGAGCAGTACTTC.

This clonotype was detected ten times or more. The CDR3 nucleotides are TGCGCCAGCAGCCAAGGAGTCGCGTTCGCAGATACGCAGTATTTT. Protein sequence: CASSQGVAFADTQYF. V usage is TRBV4-3 and J usage is TRBJ2-3; D is undetermined. This CDR3 region has 15 residues. Trimming left V 1 base short and J 4 bases short, with 12 bases between. The V gene's germline CDR1 is LGHNA and CDR2 YSLEER.

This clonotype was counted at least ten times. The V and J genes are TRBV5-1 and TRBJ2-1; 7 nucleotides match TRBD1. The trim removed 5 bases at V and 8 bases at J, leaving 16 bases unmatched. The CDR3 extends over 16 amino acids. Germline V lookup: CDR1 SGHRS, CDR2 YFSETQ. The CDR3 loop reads CASSPENDRAGDEQFF. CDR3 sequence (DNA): TGCGCCAGCAGTCCCGAAAATGACAGGGCAGGCGATGAGCAGTTCTTC.

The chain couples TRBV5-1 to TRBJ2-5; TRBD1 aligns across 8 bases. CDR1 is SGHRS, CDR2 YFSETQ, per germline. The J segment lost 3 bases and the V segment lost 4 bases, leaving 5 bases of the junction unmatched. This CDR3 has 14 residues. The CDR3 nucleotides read TGCGCCAGCAGCCCCGGGACAGGAAAAGAGACCCAGTACTTC. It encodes CASSPGTGKETQYF.

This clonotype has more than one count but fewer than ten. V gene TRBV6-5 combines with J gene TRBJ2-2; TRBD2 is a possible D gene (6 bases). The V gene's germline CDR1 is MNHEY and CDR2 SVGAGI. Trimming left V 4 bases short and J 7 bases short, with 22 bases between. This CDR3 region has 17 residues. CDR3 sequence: CASSSRVGGAPDGELFF. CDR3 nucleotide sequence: TGTGCCAGCAGTTCCCGGGTGGGCGGGGCCCCGGACGGGGAGCTGTTTTTT.

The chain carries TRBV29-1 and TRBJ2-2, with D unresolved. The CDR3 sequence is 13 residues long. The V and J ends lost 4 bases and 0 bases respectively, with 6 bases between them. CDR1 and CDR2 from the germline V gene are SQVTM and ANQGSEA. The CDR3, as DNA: TGCAGCGTTGGGACGCCGAACACCGGGGAGCTGTTTTTT. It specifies CSVGTPNTGELFF.

Here the CDR3 DNA reads TGCAGCGCTCCCTCCGGGACACAGAACACTGAAGCTTTCTTT. Its translation is CSAPSGTQNTEAFF. This sequence joins TRBV29-1 and TRBJ1-1, with a weak D call TRBD1 (6 bases). From germline, CDR1 is SQVTM and CDR2 ANQGSEA. There are 14 residues in the CDR3. V was cut by 7 bases and J by 1 base, with 16 bases left in between.

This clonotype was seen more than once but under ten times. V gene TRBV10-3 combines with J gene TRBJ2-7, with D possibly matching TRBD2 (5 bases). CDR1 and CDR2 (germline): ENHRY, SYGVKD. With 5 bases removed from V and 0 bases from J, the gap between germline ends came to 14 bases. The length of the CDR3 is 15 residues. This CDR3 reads CAISWTVSSSYEQYF. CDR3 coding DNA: TGTGCCATCAGTTGGACTGTCTCGAGCTCCTACGAGCAGTACTTC.

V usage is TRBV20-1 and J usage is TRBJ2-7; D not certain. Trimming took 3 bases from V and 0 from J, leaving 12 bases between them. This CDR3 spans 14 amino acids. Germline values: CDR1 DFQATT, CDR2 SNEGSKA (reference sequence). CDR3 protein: CSASSLPRSYEQYF. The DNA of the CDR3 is TGCAGTGCTAGTTCACTTCCCCGCTCCTACGAGCAGTACTTC.

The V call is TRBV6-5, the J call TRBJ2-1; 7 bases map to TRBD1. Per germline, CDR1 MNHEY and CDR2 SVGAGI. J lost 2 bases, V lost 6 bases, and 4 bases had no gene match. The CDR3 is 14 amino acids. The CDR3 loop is CASRMTGTYNEQFF. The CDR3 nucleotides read TGTGCCAGCAGAATGACAGGGACCTACAATGAGCAGTTCTTC.

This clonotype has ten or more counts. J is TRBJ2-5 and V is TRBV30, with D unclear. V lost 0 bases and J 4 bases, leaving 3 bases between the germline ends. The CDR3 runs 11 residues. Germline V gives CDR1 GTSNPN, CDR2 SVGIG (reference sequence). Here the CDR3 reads CAWSVGETQYF. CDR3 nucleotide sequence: TGTGCCTGGAGTGTCGGAGAGACCCAGTACTTC. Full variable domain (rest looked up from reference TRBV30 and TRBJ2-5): SQTIHQWPATLVQPVGSPLSLECTVEGTSNPNLYWYRQAAGRGLQLLFYSVGIGQISSEVPQNLSASRPQDRQFILSSKKLLLSDSGFYLCAWSVGETQYFGPGTRLLVL.

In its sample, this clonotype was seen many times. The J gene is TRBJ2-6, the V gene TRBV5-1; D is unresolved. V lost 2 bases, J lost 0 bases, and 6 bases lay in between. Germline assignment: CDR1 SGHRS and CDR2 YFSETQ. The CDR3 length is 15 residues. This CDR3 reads CASSLDVSGANVLTF. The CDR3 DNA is TGCGCCAGCAGCTTAGACGTCTCTGGGGCCAACGTCCTGACTTTC.

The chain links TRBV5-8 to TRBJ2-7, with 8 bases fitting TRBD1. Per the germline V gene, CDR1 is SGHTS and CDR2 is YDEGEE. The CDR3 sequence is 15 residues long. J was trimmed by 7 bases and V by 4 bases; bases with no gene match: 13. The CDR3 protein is CASSTPGTGYPEQYF. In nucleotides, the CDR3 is TGTGCCAGCAGCACCCCCGGGACAGGTTATCCAGAGCAGTACTTC.

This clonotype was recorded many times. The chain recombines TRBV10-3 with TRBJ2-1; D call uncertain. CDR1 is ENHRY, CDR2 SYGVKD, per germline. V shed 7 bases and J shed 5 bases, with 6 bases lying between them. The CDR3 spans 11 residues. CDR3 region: CAIKGHNEQFF. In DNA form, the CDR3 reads TGTGCCATCAAAGGACACAATGAGCAGTTCTTC.

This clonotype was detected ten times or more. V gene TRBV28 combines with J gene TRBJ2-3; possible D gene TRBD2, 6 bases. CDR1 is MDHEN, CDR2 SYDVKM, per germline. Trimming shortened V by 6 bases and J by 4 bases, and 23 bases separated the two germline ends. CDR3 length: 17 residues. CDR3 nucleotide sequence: TGTGCCAGCAGCCCCGCGGGGTGGGGGAGAGTTCCAGATACGCAGTATTTT. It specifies CASSPAGWGRVPDTQYF.

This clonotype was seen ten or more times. DNA of the CDR3: TGTGCCAGCAGCTGGGACAGGAACACTGAAGCTTTCTTT. It codes for CASSWDRNTEAFF. The chain is built from TRBV7-9 and TRBJ1-1; 7 bases fit TRBD1. The CDR3 length is 13 residues. The ends lost 4 bases at V and 1 base at J; junction bases unmatched: 0. CDR1 and CDR2 from the germline V gene are SEHNR and FQNEAQ (reference sequence).

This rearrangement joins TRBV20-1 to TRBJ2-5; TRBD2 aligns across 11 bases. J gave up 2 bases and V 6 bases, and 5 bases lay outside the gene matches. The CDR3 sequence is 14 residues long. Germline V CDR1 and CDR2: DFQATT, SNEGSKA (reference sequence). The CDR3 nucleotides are TGCAGTGCGTTAGCGGGGGGGACACAAGAGACCCAGTACTTC. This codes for CSALAGGTQETQYF.

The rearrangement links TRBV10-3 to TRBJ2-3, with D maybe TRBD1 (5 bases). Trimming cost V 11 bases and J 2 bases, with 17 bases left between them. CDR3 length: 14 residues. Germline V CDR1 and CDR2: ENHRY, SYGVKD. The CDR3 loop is CASSPRQYTDTQYF. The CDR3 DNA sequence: TGTGCCTCGAGCCCCAGACAGTACACAGATACGCAGTATTTT.

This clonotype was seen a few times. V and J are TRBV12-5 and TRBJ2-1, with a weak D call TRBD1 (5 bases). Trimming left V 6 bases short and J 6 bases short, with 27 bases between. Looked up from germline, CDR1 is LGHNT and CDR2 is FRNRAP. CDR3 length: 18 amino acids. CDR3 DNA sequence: TGTGCTAGTGGCCCTCCCTCCAGCTCTAGATGGGGCTTCAATGAGCAGTTCTTC. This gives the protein CASGPPSSSRWGFNEQFF. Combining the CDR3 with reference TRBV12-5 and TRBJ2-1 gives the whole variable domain DARVTQTPRHKVTEMGQEVTMRCQPILGHNTVFWYRQTMMQGLELLAYFRNRAPLDDSGMPKDRFSAEMPDATLATLKIQPSEPRDSAVYFCASGPPSSSRWGFNEQFFGPGTRLTVL.

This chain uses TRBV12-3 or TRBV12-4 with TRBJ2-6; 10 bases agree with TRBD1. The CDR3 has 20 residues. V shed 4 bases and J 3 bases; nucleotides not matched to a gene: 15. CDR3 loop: CASSSSGGTGAYGGANVLTF. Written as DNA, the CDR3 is TGTGCCAGCAGTTCATCAGGGGGGACAGGGGCCTACGGTGGGGCCAACGTCCTGACTTTC.

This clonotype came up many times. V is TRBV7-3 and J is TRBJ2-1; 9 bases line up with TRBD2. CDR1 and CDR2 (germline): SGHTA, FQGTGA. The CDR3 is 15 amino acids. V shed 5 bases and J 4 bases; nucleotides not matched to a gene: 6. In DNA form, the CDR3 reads TGTGCCAGCAGCGCTAGCGGGGTCGGATACAATGAGCAGTTCTTC. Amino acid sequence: CASSASGVGYNEQFF.

The CDR3 loop reads CSASSGSQETQYF. Here the CDR3 DNA reads TGCAGTGCTTCGAGCGGGAGCCAAGAGACCCAGTACTTC. The chain couples TRBV20-1 to TRBJ2-5; 8 nucleotides align to TRBD2. V shed 5 bases and J 1 base; nucleotides not matched to a gene: 3. CDR3 length: 13 amino acids. CDR1 is DFQATT and CDR2 is SNEGSKA in the germline V gene (reference sequence).